Sequencing of this T cell receptor (beta chain) was carried out in a study of shared clonotypes between healthy human individuals. Study-wide results and limits: Researchers sampled blood only, noting tissue repertoires likely differ.

A CD45RA-negative memory subset and a CD45RA+ naive subset were separated from the CD4+ cells. The germline V gene encodes CDR1 MNHEY and CDR2 SMNVEV (reference sequence). With V trimmed by 3 bases and J by 3 bases, 8 bases remained unmatched. The CDR3 is 15 amino acids. This clone was seen only once. Antigen: not known. Profiled with immunoSEQ multiplex PCR; TCRdb holds only in-frame clones, not every one. The repertoire holds roughly 2 million clones, 85% to 95% seen once, with approximately 0.13% in the top ten. The TCR was taken from a man aged 18 to 30 in good health. Sequencing used naive CD4+ T cells sorted from blood. The subset here: CD45RA+ positively selected. The gene calls are TRBV27 and TRBJ2-7; 7 nucleotides align to TRBD1. The CDR3 DNA reads TGTGCCAGCAGTTTTTCACAGGGGCCCTACTACGAGCAGTACTTC. Translated: CASSFSQGPYYEQYF.